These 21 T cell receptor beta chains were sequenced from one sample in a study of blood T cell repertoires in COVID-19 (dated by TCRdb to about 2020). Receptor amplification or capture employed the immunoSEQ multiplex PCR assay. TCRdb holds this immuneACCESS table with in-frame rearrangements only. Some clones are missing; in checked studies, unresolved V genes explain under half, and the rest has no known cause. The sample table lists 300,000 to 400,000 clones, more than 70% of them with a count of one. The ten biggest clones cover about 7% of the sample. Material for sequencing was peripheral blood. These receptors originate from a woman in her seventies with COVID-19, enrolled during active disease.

The CDR3 DNA is TGCAGCGTTGACCGTGGCCAGTTGAACACTGAAGCTTTCTTT. Translating gives CSVDRGQLNTEAFF. J is TRBJ1-1 and V is TRBV29-1; D gene unclear. Per germline, CDR1 SQVTM and CDR2 ANQGSEA. This CDR3 is 14 amino acids long. The germline V and J ends were trimmed by 3 bases and 0 bases, with 11 bases remaining between them.

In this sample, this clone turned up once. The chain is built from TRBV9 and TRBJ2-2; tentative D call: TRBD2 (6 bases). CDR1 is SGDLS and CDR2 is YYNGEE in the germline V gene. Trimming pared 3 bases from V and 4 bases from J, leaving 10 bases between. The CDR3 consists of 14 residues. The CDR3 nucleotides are TGTGCCAGCAGCGACGGAGGGAGCACCGGGGAGCTGTTTTTT. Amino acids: CASSDGGSTGELFF.

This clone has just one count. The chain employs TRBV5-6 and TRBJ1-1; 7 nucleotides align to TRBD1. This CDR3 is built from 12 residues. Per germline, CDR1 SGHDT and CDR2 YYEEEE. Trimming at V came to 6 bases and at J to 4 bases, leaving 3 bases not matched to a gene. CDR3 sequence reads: CASTRQGTEAFF. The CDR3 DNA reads TGTGCCAGCACGCGACAGGGCACTGAAGCTTTCTTT.

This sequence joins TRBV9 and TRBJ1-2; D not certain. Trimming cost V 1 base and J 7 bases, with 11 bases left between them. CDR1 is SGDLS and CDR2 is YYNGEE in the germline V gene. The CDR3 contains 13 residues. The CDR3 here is CASSVLGSSGYTF. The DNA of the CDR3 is TGTGCCAGCAGCGTACTAGGTTCGTCTGGCTACACCTTC.

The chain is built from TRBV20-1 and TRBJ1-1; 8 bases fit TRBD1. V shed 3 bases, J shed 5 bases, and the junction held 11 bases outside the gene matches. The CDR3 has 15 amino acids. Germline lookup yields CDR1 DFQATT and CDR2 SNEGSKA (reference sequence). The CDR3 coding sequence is TGCAGTGCTAGTGGACAGGGTCTATCCGAGACTGAAGCTTTCTTT. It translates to CSASGQGLSETEAFF.

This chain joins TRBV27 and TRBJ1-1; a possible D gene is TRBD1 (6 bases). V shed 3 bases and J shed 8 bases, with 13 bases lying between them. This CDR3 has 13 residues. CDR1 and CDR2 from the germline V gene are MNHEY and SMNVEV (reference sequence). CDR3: CASSFTGFAEAFF. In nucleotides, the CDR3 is TGTGCCAGCAGTTTTACAGGGTTCGCGGAAGCTTTCTTT.

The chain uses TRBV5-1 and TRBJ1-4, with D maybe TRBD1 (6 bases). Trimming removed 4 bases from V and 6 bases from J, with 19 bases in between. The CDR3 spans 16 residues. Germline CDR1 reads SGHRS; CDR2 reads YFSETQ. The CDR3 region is CASSTTGTGSYEKLFF. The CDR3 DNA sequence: TGCGCCAGCAGCACCACCGGAACAGGGAGTTATGAAAAACTGTTTTTT.

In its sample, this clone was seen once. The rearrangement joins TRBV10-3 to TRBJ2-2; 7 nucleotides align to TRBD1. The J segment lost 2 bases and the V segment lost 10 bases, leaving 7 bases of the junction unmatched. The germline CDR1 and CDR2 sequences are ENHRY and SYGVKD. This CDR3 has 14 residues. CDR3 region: CATTGTDNTGELFF. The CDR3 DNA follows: TGTGCCACTACCGGGACAGATAACACCGGGGAGCTGTTTTTT.

The CDR3 sequence: CAWRGQGALGYTF. The DNA for the CDR3 is TGTGCCTGGAGGGGGCAGGGGGCGCTCGGCTACACCTTC. The V call is TRBV30, the J call TRBJ1-2, with 8 bases lining up with TRBD1. CDR3 length equals 13 residues. Germline V lookup: CDR1 GTSNPN, CDR2 SVGIG (reference sequence). V shed 3 bases, J shed 8 bases, and the junction held 8 bases outside the gene matches.

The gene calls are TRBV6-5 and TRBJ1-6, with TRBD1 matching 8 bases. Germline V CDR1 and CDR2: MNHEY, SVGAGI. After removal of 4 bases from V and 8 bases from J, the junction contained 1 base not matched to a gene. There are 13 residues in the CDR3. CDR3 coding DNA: TGTGCCAGCAGTTTGACAGGGGATTCACCCCTCCACTTT. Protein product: CASSLTGDSPLHF.

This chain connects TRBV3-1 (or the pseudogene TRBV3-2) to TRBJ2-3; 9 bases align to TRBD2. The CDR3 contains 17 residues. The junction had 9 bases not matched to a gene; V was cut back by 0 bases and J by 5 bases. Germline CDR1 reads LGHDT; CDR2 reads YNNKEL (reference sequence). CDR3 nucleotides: TGTGCCAGCAGCCAAGATTTCGGCGGGGGGGCCAAAGATACGCAGTATTTT. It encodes CASSQDFGGGAKDTQYF.

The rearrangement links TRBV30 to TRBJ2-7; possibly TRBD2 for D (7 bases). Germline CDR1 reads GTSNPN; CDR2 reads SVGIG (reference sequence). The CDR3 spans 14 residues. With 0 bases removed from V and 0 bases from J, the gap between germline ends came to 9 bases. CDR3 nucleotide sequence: TGTGCCTGGAGTGTGGGGGGGCTCTCCTACGAGCAGTACTTC. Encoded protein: CAWSVGGLSYEQYF.

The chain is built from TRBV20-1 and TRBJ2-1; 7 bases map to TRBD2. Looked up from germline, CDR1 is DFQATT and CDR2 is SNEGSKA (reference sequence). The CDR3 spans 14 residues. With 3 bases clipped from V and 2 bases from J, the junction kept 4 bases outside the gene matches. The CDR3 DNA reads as TGCAGTGCTAGTAGGGGAGGGCCCTACAATGAGCAGTTCTTC. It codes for CSASRGGPYNEQFF.

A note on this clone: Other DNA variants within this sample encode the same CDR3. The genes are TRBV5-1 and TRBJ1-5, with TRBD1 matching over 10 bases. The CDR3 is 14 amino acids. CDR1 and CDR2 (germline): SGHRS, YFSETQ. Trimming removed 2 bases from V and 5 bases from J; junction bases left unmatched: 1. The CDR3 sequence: CASSLGQGDQPQHF. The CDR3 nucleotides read TGCGCCAGCAGCTTAGGACAGGGGGATCAGCCCCAGCATTTT.

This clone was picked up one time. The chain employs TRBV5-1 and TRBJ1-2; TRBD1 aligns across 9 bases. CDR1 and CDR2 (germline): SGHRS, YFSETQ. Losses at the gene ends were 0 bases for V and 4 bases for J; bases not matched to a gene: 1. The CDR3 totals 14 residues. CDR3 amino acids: CASSLGTGVYGYTF. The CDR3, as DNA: TGCGCCAGCAGCTTGGGGACAGGGGTCTATGGCTACACCTTC. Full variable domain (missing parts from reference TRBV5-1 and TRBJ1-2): KAGVTQTPRYLIKTRGQQVTLSCSPISGHRSVSWYQQTPGQGLQFLFEYFSETQRNKGNFPGRFSGRQFSNSRSEMNVSTLELGDSALYLCASSLGTGVYGYTFGSGTRLTVV.

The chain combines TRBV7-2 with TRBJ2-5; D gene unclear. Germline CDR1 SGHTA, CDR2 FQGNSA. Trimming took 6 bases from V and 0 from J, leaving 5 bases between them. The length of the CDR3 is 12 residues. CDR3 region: CASSRDQETQYF. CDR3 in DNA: TGTGCCAGCAGTCGGGACCAAGAGACCCAGTACTTC.

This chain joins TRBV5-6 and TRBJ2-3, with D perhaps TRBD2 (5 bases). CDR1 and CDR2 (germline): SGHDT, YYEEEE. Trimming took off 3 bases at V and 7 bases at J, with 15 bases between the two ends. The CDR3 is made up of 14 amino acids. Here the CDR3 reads CASSSRAGGNTQYF. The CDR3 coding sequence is TGTGCCAGCAGCTCAAGGGCTGGAGGAAATACGCAGTATTTT. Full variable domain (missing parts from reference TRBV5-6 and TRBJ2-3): DAGVTQSPTHLIKTRGQQVTLRCSPKSGHDTVSWYQQALGQGPQFIFQYYEEEERQRGNFPDRFSGHQFPNYSSELNVNALLLGDSALYLCASSSRAGGNTQYFGPGTRLTVL.

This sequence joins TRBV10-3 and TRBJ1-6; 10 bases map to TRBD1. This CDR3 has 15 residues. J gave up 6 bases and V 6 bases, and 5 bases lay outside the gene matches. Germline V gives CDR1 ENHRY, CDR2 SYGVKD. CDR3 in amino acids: CAIRTGGPGNSPLHF. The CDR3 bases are TGTGCCATCAGGACAGGGGGCCCGGGTAATTCACCCCTCCACTTT.

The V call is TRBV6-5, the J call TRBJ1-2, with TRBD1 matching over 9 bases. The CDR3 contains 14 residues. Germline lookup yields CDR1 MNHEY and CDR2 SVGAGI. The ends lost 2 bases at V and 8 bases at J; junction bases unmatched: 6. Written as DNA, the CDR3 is TGTGCCAGCAGTTACCAAAGGACAGGGGTGGGCTACACCTTC. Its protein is CASSYQRTGVGYTF.

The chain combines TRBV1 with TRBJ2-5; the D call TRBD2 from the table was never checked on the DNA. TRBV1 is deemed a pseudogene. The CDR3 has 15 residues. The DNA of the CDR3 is TGCACCAGCAGCCCCTTGCGGGGAGACCAAGAGACCCAGTACTTC. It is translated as CTSSPLRGDQETQYF.

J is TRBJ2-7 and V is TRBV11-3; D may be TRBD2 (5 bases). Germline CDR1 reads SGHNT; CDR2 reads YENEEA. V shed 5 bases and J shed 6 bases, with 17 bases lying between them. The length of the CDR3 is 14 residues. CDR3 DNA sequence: TGTGCCAGCAGCCCTCGCTCGGGGTCCCGCGAGCAGTACTTC. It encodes CASSPRSGSREQYF. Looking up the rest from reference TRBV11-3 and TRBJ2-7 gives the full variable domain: EAGVVQSPRYKIIEKKQPVAFWCNPISGHNTLYWYLQNLGQGPELLIRYENEEAVDDSQLPKDRFSAERLKGVDSTLKIQPAELGDSAVYLCASSPRSGSREQYFGPGTRLTVT.